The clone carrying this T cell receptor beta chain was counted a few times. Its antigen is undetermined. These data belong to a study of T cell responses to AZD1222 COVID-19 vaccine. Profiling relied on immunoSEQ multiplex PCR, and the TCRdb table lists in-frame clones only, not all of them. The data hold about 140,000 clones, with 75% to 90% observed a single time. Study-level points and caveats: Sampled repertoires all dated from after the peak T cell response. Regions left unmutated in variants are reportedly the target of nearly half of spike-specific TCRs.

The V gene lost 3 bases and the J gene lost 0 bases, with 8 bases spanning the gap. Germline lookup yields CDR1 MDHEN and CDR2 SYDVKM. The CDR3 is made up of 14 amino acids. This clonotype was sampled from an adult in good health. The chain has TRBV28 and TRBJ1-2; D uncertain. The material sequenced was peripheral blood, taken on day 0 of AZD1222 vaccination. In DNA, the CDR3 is TGTGCCAGCAGTTTTGGCGATTCTAACTATGGCTACACCTTC. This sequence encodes CASSFGDSNYGYTF.